Listed below are T cell receptor beta chains from one sample, sequenced in a study of blood T cell repertoires in COVID-19. Method: immunoSEQ multiplex PCR; TCRdb's copy keeps in-frame clones and lacks some. The top ten hold about 3% of the sample, which has roughly 280,000 clones, roughly 90% seen once. The sequenced sample consisted of PBMCs or T cells enriched from blood (not recorded which). The source of these receptors is a woman aged 50 to 60 who had recovered from COVID-19. Both conserved end residues are part of each CDR3. For some rows the clone size is stated as once, few or many, or as a class when expanded; others skip it.

v_call: TRBV14
j_call: TRBJ1-1
clone_size: -
cdr3_aa: CASSQDLARHTEAFF

v_call: TRBV18
j_call: TRBJ2-5
clone_size: -
cdr3_aa: CASSPPEGAAETQYF

v_call: TRBV19
j_call: TRBJ2-7
clone_size: -
cdr3_aa: CASRLSSGRRYEQYF

v_call: TRBV2
j_call: TRBJ1-2
clone_size: -
cdr3_aa: CASSQWRGANYGYTF

v_call: TRBV28
j_call: TRBJ1-1
clone_size: few
cdr3_aa: CASLETGGNTEAFF

v_call: TRBV5-1
j_call: TRBJ2-7
clone_size: -
cdr3_aa: CASSSLSGEEYF

v_call: TRBV11-2
j_call: TRBJ2-3
clone_size: -
cdr3_aa: CASSSRQGADTQYF

v_call: TRBV19
j_call: TRBJ1-5
clone_size: -
cdr3_aa: CASTQQFHQPQHF

v_call: TRBV12-3/TRBV12-4
j_call: TRBJ2-2
clone_size: -
cdr3_aa: CASSFYPGELFF

v_call: TRBV7-2
j_call: TRBJ2-4
clone_size: once
cdr3_aa: CASSLAGPTGNIQYF

v_call: TRBV28
j_call: TRBJ1-2
clone_size: -
cdr3_aa: CASSSLLGTGGFGYGYTF

v_call: TRBV11-1
j_call: TRBJ2-1
clone_size: -
cdr3_aa: CASRQTGGSYNEQFF

v_call: TRBV3-1/TRBV3-2
j_call: TRBJ1-6
clone_size: -
cdr3_aa: CASSPGQGINSPLHF

v_call: TRBV27
j_call: TRBJ2-7
clone_size: once
cdr3_aa: CASSFGDFSSYEQYF

v_call: TRBV7-9
j_call: TRBJ2-5
clone_size: -
cdr3_aa: CASSPSEVGGGETQYF

v_call: TRBV9
j_call: TRBJ2-3
clone_size: once
cdr3_aa: CASSVAPSTSGSDTQYF

v_call: TRBV6-2/TRBV6-3
j_call: TRBJ1-1
clone_size: -
cdr3_aa: CASSFGLEAFF

v_call: TRBV6-5
j_call: TRBJ1-5
clone_size: -
cdr3_aa: CASSYGGNQPQHF

v_call: TRBV6-2/TRBV6-3
j_call: TRBJ1-5
clone_size: once
cdr3_aa: CASSYRQGGQPQHF

v_call: TRBV20-1
j_call: TRBJ2-6
clone_size: -
cdr3_aa: CSASRSAGANVLTF

v_call: TRBV6-5
j_call: TRBJ1-2
clone_size: -
cdr3_aa: CASSPSGRGHGYTF

v_call: TRBV2
j_call: TRBJ2-4
clone_size: once
cdr3_aa: CASSEMLALWYF

v_call: TRBV5-1
j_call: TRBJ1-1
clone_size: -
cdr3_aa: CASSLERGAGAEAFF

v_call: TRBV30
j_call: TRBJ1-5
clone_size: few
cdr3_aa: CAWSRQGAIGQPQHF

v_call: TRBV4-3
j_call: TRBJ2-7
clone_size: -
cdr3_aa: CASSPIASGAYEQYF

v_call: TRBV7-9
j_call: TRBJ1-4
clone_size: -
cdr3_aa: CASSSRTRQGNEKLFF

v_call: TRBV15
j_call: TRBJ2-2
clone_size: -
cdr3_aa: CATSAGPFSLLFF

v_call: TRBV7-9
j_call: TRBJ1-2
clone_size: -
cdr3_aa: CASGRASEGYGYTF

v_call: TRBV27
j_call: TRBJ1-1
clone_size: -
cdr3_aa: CASSLSRGTTEAFF

v_call: TRBV28
j_call: TRBJ2-1
clone_size: -
cdr3_aa: CASSFPPRGRRGRAFNEQFF

v_call: TRBV9
j_call: TRBJ1-6
clone_size: -
cdr3_aa: CASSVDDRWNSPLHF

v_call: TRBV7-9
j_call: TRBJ2-1
clone_size: -
cdr3_aa: CASSLVGGSNEQFF

v_call: TRBV28
j_call: TRBJ2-7
clone_size: -
cdr3_aa: CASSLTRWDHRVHEQYF

v_call: TRBV5-4
j_call: TRBJ2-3
clone_size: -
cdr3_aa: CASSLGVLGAVTDTQYF

v_call: TRBV7-2
j_call: TRBJ2-7
clone_size: -
cdr3_aa: CASSFGQGSSYEQYF